This paragraph covers one TCR beta chain sequence. The antigen is not known. This entry is derived from a study of T-cell reconstitution after alpha-beta-depleted transplantation in children. Points from the study as a whole: Once a year had passed after transplant, T-cell counts and diversity came mostly from newly produced T cells.

Germline V gives CDR1 LGHDT, CDR2 YNNKEL (reference sequence). This CDR3 comprises 14 residues. The J segment lost 8 bases and the V segment lost 1 base, leaving 7 bases of the junction unmatched. Unique molecular identifiers were used in preparing the TCRbeta library. One entry per CDR3 protein, called by TCRdb with MiXCR from the PCR reads. The data contain fewer than 700,000 distinct CDR3 sequences, about 23% of them singletons. The clonotype comes from a boy younger than two who had a stem cell transplant for acute myeloid leukemia, so the T cells may come from the graft donor. Sequenced material: PBMCs, mostly from graft donor cells, taken 360 days after TCRalphabeta/CD19-depleted stem cell transplant. This chain joins TRBV3-1 and TRBJ1-2; the match to TRBD1 covers 7 bases. For the CDR3, the DNA is TGTGCCAGCAGCCAAGGGGACAGACAAAGCGGCTACACCTTC. This codes for CASSQGDRQSGYTF.